Described below is a single T cell receptor beta chain sequence and its context. Its antigen remains unidentified. The input lacks base qualities; no much larger clone sits a single base away. This sample is part of a study of CD8 T cells in Susac syndrome (dated by TCRdb to the late 2010s). Notes on the research overall: Among the Susac syndrome patients who were sequenced, clinically active disease was present in over 5 and clinical remission was observed in about eight. At blood withdrawal, Susac syndrome patients were therapy-naive, treated with corticosteroids (with IVIg additionally given to some), or treated with IVIg alone. Whether CD8+ T cell activation and differentiation in Susac syndrome was antigen driven was tested using repertoire sequencing.

High-throughput TCR beta sequencing profiled peripheral blood CD8+ and CD4+ T cells from healthy donors, Susac syndrome patients and multiple sclerosis patients. Susac syndrome patients met recently defined diagnostic criteria for definite or probable disease. Bulk CD8+ and CD4+ T cells were purified by magnetic negative isolation, while CD8+ TEMRA cells were enriched using FACS. Blood was drawn into EDTA tubes, processed within 24 hours, and PBMCs were isolated by density gradient centrifugation. PBMCs destined for TCR sequencing were cryopreserved in liquid nitrogen and later thawed in a 37 °C water bath. Purity of sorted or isolated CD4+, CD8+ and CD8+ TEMRA cells was at least 90%. RNA was extracted using the RNeasy kit, and about 0.45 to 1 ug of the RNA was reverse transcribed with random hexamers. The immunoSEQ multiplex PCR assay, which covers 54 Vbeta and 13 Jbeta segments, was used to amplify TCR beta CDR3 regions. To correct PCR amplification bias, a synthetic template baseline was used for both primer optimization and computational correction. The published analysis was carried out like this. Only productive sequences were kept, with reads annotated to V, D and J genes according to IMGT and analyzed in immunoSEQ Analyzer. Clonality was calculated as one minus the Shannon entropy normalized by log2 of the number of productive unique sequences. For each patient and control, public and private clones were evaluated within the 100 most prevalent clones. Clones were defined as Susac-specific if absent from the healthy and MS cohorts, from under 1,200 published viral clones and from other ImmuneACCESS disease sequences. TCRdb cleaned the public reads at Q25 with fastp, built clones with MiXCR and kept in-frame beta chains. Rows merge per CDR3 protein into single entries with the most common DNA and genes. The V and J calls come from TCRdb's annotation, not from the publication. Within this sample are more than 110,000 distinct CDR3 sequences, with roughly 94% of them counted one time only. The leading ten clones occupy more than 0.14% of the sample.

Study-level results and caveats: No clonal expansion was detected in the CD4+ T cell repertoire of Susac syndrome patients. The number of individuals in the TCR sequencing and HLA analysis was acknowledged as relatively small.

According to the germline V gene, CDR1 reads LGHNA and CDR2 reads YNFKEQ. The CDR3 runs 11 residues from the cysteine to the phenylalanine. This entry keeps only the CDR3 DNA: 33 bases, framed from base 1. The V end loses 0 bases and the J end loses 7 bases, and a stretch of 1 base separates them. This chain joins TRBV4-2 to TRBJ2-1; no D gene call is confident. The sample was CD4+ T cells from PBMCs. This clonotype originated in a human donor with Susac syndrome. Here the CDR3 is given as CASSQDNEQFF. The bases are TGTGCCAGCAGCCAAGATAATGAGCAGTTCTTC.